The 9 T cell receptor beta chains listed next were all sequenced from one sample in a study of Graves' ophthalmopathy and Graves' hyperthyroidism. RNA transcripts were the source from which TCR beta CDR3 regions were amplified. A first-round RT-PCR used HTBI primers, followed by a second-round multiplex PCR. MiXCR, applied by TCRdb to the multiplex PCR reads, yields one record per CDR3 protein. The sample holds around 1.1 million distinct CDR3 sequences, less than 45% seen once. The sequencing input was peripheral blood or thyroid tissue (not recorded which). The receptor set was obtained from an adult man with Graves' hyperthyroidism.

CDR3 nucleotide sequence: TGTGCCAGCAGCCAGGGCGGACAGGGGGTGAGTGGCTACACCTTC. It is translated as CASSQGGQGVSGYTF. J is TRBJ1-2 and V is TRBV9, with 10 bases matching TRBD1. J lost 7 bases, V lost 4 bases, and 10 bases had no gene match. The CDR3 totals 15 residues. Per the germline V gene, CDR1 is SGDLS and CDR2 is YYNGEE.

This clonotype has at least ten counts. The rearrangement uses TRBV4-1 and TRBJ1-2, with D unclear. Looked up from germline, CDR1 is MGHRA and CDR2 is YSYEKL. The CDR3 sequence is 13 residues long. Between the trimmed V and J ends, which lost 5 bases and 3 bases, there was a span of 10 bases. The CDR3 region is CASSSQGYYGYTF. In DNA, the CDR3 is TGCGCCAGCAGCTCCCAAGGGTACTATGGCTACACCTTC.

This clonotype has at least ten counts. The chain employs TRBV24-1 and TRBJ2-2; D unresolved. V lost 11 bases and J lost 0, with 9 bases in between. Germline CDR1 and CDR2: KGHDR and SFDVKD. The CDR3 has 13 residues. The CDR3 sequence is CASGRANTGELFF. The CDR3 nucleotides read TGTGCCAGTGGACGGGCGAACACCGGGGAGCTGTTTTTT.

Points on this clonotype: One base away lies a much larger clone, so this may be a sequencing read error. V usage is TRBV15 and J usage is TRBJ2-7; perhaps TRBD2 as D (6 bases). The CDR3 is made up of 15 amino acids. V was cut by 4 bases and J by 6 bases, with 19 bases left in between. Per the germline V gene, CDR1 is LNHNV and CDR2 is YYDKDF (reference sequence). In DNA form, the CDR3 reads TGTGCCACCAGCACTGAACTAGCTCGAGCCTGCGAGCAGTACTTC. This codes for CATSTELARACEQYF.

The rearrangement uses TRBV27 and TRBJ2-2; D not certain. Trimming left V 5 bases short and J 0 bases short, with 13 bases between. In germline, CDR1 is MNHEY, CDR2 SMNVEV (reference sequence). The CDR3 consists of 16 residues. The CDR3 bases are TGTGCCAGCAGTCTAAACTGGGTCGCGAACACCGGGGAGCTGTTTTTT. It specifies CASSLNWVANTGELFF.

This clonotype has at least ten counts. V usage is TRBV20-1 and J usage is TRBJ1-2; maybe TRBD1 (5 bases). The V end was cut by 5 bases, the J end by 4 bases, with 20 bases between. This CDR3 contains 15 residues. Germline V gene sequence: CDR1 DFQATT, CDR2 SNEGSKA (reference sequence). This chain's CDR3 is CSAERTGTSAYGYTF. DNA of the CDR3: TGCAGTGCTGAAAGGACCGGGACTAGTGCCTATGGCTACACCTTC.

The table lists this clonotype with many counts. V and J are TRBV20-1 and TRBJ1-4, with D possibly being TRBD1 (6 bases). Between the trimmed V and J ends, which lost 4 bases and 0 bases, there was a span of 15 bases. Germline V gene data show CDR1 as DFQATT and CDR2 as SNEGSKA (reference sequence). The CDR3 length is 16 residues. The DNA of the CDR3 is TGCAGTGCTACCAGGGGACTAATCGCAACTAATGAAAAACTGTTTTTT. The encoded protein is CSATRGLIATNEKLFF.

There are a few counts of this clonotype. The J gene is TRBJ2-7, the V gene TRBV7-2; 7 nucleotides match TRBD1. J gave up 1 base and V 1 base, and 4 bases lay outside the gene matches. CDR3 length: 15 residues. Looked up from germline, CDR1 is SGHTA and CDR2 is FQGNSA. CDR3 amino acids: CASSLEGAKSYEQYF. The CDR3 coding sequence is TGTGCCAGCAGCTTAGAGGGGGCGAAATCCTACGAGCAGTACTTC.

The sample holds many counts of this clonotype. The rearrangement joins TRBV20-1 to TRBJ1-1; 12 nucleotides align to TRBD1. The ends lost 5 bases at V and 5 bases at J; junction bases unmatched: 6. Per the germline V gene, CDR1 is DFQATT and CDR2 is SNEGSKA (reference sequence). This CDR3 contains 14 residues. The CDR3 reads CSAPRDRGRTEAFF. The CDR3 DNA follows: TGCAGTGCTCCCAGGGACAGGGGGCGGACTGAAGCTTTCTTT.